This entry lists 19 T cell receptor beta chains sequenced from one sample in a study of T cells after yellow fever vaccination. Via MiXCR, TCRdb re-called the 5' RACE reads, giving one row per CDR3 protein. This sample carries some 390,000 distinct CDR3 sequences, under 20% of them seen once, and the ten largest clones take roughly a sixth. The starting material was PBMCs, obtained before the yellow fever booster vaccination. The receptors stem from a man in his late teens or twenties who received the YFV17D yellow fever vaccine.

The V gene is TRBV12-3 or TRBV12-4, the J gene TRBJ2-1, with 9 bases aligning to TRBD2. This CDR3 has 16 residues. The ends lost 8 bases at V and 6 bases at J; junction bases unmatched: 14. The CDR3 sequence is CASGGIGTSHGNEQFF. CDR3 bases: TGTGCCAGCGGGGGGATCGGGACTAGCCACGGCAATGAGCAGTTCTTC.

V usage is TRBV15 and J usage is TRBJ2-1; the D is unclear. This CDR3 is 16 amino acids long. V was trimmed by 4 bases and J by 0 bases, leaving 13 bases between them. Germline V lookup: CDR1 LNHNV, CDR2 YYDKDF (reference sequence). Written as DNA, the CDR3 is TGTGCCACCAGCACGTACCGGAAAAACTCCTACAATGAGCAGTTCTTC. As protein: CATSTYRKNSYNEQFF.

This clonotype was seen a few times. The J gene is TRBJ1-1, the V gene TRBV12-3 or TRBV12-4; the match to TRBD1 covers 8 bases. The trim removed 6 bases at V and 1 base at J, leaving 10 bases unmatched. This CDR3 contains 16 residues. This CDR3 is CASSITGGFRNTEAFF. Here the CDR3 DNA reads TGTGCCAGCAGCATCACAGGGGGTTTTAGGAACACTGAAGCTTTCTTT.

This rearrangement joins TRBV12-3 or TRBV12-4 to TRBJ1-1; TRBD1 is a possible D gene (5 bases). The CDR3 spans 12 residues. V lost 8 bases to trimming and J lost 5 bases, with 12 bases between them. DNA of the CDR3: TGTGCCAGCGCTGGGGCAGGGACTGAAGCTTTCTTT. It codes for CASAGAGTEAFF.

This clonotype was counted only a few times. J is TRBJ2-5 and V is TRBV20-1; D uncertain. The CDR3 spans 14 residues. Germline V gene lookup returns CDR1 DFQATT and CDR2 SNEGSKA (reference sequence). Trimming removed 0 bases from V and 2 bases from J, with 10 bases in between. Here the CDR3 DNA reads TGCAGTGCTAGAGAGGTGGTCCGTCAAGAGACCCAGTACTTC. Translation: CSAREVVRQETQYF.

The gene calls are TRBV5-1 and TRBJ2-7; TRBD2 aligns across 7 bases. V gave up 4 bases and J gave up 3 bases; unmatched junction bases: 10. Germline V gene sequence: CDR1 SGHRS, CDR2 YFSETQ. The CDR3 length is 15 residues. CDR3 coding DNA: TGCGCCAGCAGCCGAGACCCGGGGGGAAACTACGAGCAGTACGTC. This gives the protein CASSRDPGGNYEQYV.

V and J are TRBV5-6 and TRBJ1-4, with D tentatively TRBD1 (5 bases). The ends were cut back, 5 bases at V and 0 bases at J, with 8 bases in the middle. The germline gives CDR1 SGHDT, CDR2 YYEEEE. The CDR3 is 14 amino acids. In DNA, the CDR3 is TGTGCCAGCAGAGGGGAGGCAACTAATGAAAAACTGTTTTTT. Translating it yields CASRGEATNEKLFF.

The CDR3 sequence is CASSRLAGSATDTQYF. The CDR3 DNA reads TGCGCCAGCAGCAGACTAGCGGGCTCAGCCACAGATACGCAGTATTTT. The chain recombines TRBV4-1 with TRBJ2-3, with 10 bases identical to TRBD2. CDR1 is MGHRA and CDR2 is YSYEKL in the germline V gene. V trimming: 5 bases; J trimming: 2 bases; junction bases outside the gene matches: 7. The CDR3 totals 16 residues.

This clonotype appeared a few times. The chain couples TRBV6-4 to TRBJ2-7; tentatively, D is TRBD1 or TRBD2 (5 bases each). Germline CDR1 is MRHNA and CDR2 is SNTAGT. Trimming left V 7 bases short and J 5 bases short, with 15 bases between. The CDR3 sequence is 13 residues long. The CDR3 coding sequence is TGTGCCAGCACCCACGAGGGGACCCACGAGCAGTACGTC. Residues: CASTHEGTHEQYV.

The rearrangement links TRBV12-3 or TRBV12-4 to TRBJ2-1; 9 bases are a match to TRBD1. The CDR3 spans 15 residues. Trimming removed 7 bases from V and 10 bases from J; junction bases left unmatched: 14. For the CDR3, the DNA is TGTGCCAGCACTCTATCAAGACAGGGGGGGGCCGAGCAGTTCTTC. It encodes CASTLSRQGGAEQFF.

By sample fraction, this clonotype is medium-sized. This rearrangement joins TRBV12-3 or TRBV12-4 to TRBJ2-7; TRBD2 aligns across 9 bases. V gave up 5 bases and J gave up 4 bases; unmatched junction bases: 6. There are 14 residues in the CDR3. Here the CDR3 DNA reads TGTGCCAGCAGTACCGGGACTAGCTTTTACGAGCAGTACTTC. Amino acid sequence: CASSTGTSFYEQYF.

The chain uses TRBV6-2 or TRBV6-3 and TRBJ1-4, with D maybe TRBD1 (6 bases). CDR3 size: 14 residues. CDR1 and CDR2 (germline): MNHEY, SVGEGT. V was shortened by 6 bases and J by 8 bases, with 16 bases between the two germline ends. CDR3 protein: CASSSTGGDEKLFF. Written as DNA, the CDR3 is TGTGCCAGCAGCTCGACGGGGGGCGACGAAAAACTGTTTTTT.

This clonotype was found a few times. This chain uses TRBV6-2 or TRBV6-3 with TRBJ2-3, with D possibly matching TRBD1 (7 bases). V was pared by 7 bases and J by 5 bases, with 13 bases between. The germline CDR1 and CDR2 sequences are MNHEY and SVGEGT. This CDR3 is 13 amino acids long. The CDR3 sequence is CASTRQGGDTQYF. Here the CDR3 DNA reads TGTGCCAGCACTCGGCAGGGGGGAGATACGCAGTATTTT.

This clonotype was seen more than once but under ten times. The chain combines TRBV12-3 or TRBV12-4 with TRBJ1-1; D is unresolved. The CDR3 runs to 13 residues. V shed 6 bases and J shed 0 bases, with 8 bases lying between them. This CDR3 reads CASSPILNTEAFF. As DNA, the CDR3 is TGTGCCAGCAGCCCTATCCTGAACACTGAAGCTTTCTTT.

This clonotype was observed a handful of times. V usage is TRBV7-9 and J usage is TRBJ2-1; D remains ambiguous. The CDR3 is 13 amino acids. In germline, CDR1 is SEHNR, CDR2 FQNEAQ (reference sequence). V was trimmed by 0 bases and J by 9 bases, leaving 9 bases between them. The DNA of the CDR3 is TGTGCCAGCAGCTTAGCGTCGGACGGTGAGCAGTTCTTC. Its translation: CASSLASDGEQFF.

At least ten counts were recorded for this clonotype. The chain has TRBV5-5 and TRBJ2-1; 9 bases agree with TRBD2. V was clipped by 4 bases and J by 2 bases; unmatched bases: 7. Germline assignment: CDR1 SGHKS and CDR2 YYEKEE (reference sequence). The CDR3 length is 16 residues. CDR3: CASSADGGGAYNEQFF. DNA of the CDR3: TGTGCCAGCAGCGCGGACGGCGGGGGGGCCTACAATGAGCAGTTCTTC.

This clonotype was observed a few times. The CDR3 bases are TGTGCCAGCAGCCGGGATCGAAGAAATCAGCCCCAGCATTTT. Translating gives CASSRDRRNQPQHF. The gene calls are TRBV9 and TRBJ1-5; D unclear. Germline V lookup: CDR1 SGDLS, CDR2 YYNGEE. CDR3 size: 14 residues. Between the trimmed V and J ends, which lost 4 bases and 4 bases, there was a span of 12 bases.

The genes are TRBV7-2 and TRBJ1-2; possible D gene TRBD1, 5 bases. CDR3 length: 15 amino acids. Per the germline V gene, CDR1 is SGHTA and CDR2 is FQGNSA. Trimming took off 8 bases at V and 1 base at J, with 17 bases between the two ends. CDR3 amino acids: CASLSPGSFNYGYTF. The CDR3 DNA sequence: TGTGCCAGCCTGTCTCCAGGGAGCTTTAACTATGGCTACACCTTC.

The rearrangement uses TRBV20-1 and TRBJ1-1; tentative D call: TRBD1 (6 bases). This CDR3 is 14 amino acids long. From germline, CDR1 is DFQATT and CDR2 SNEGSKA (reference sequence). With 5 bases removed from V and 11 bases from J, the gap between germline ends came to 24 bases. The CDR3 here is CSAPRSGGAFVAFF. The DNA for the CDR3 is TGCAGTGCTCCCCGGTCGGGGGGCGCGTTTGTTGCTTTCTTT.